This paragraph covers one T cell receptor beta chain sequence. CDR3 length: 14 amino acids. J was trimmed by 3 bases and V by 3 bases; bases with no gene match: 4. Germline loops: CDR1 SGHAT, CDR2 FQNNGV. The sample belongs to a study of shared clonotypes between healthy human individuals. Method: immunoSEQ multiplex PCR; TCRdb's copy keeps in-frame clones and lacks some. The sample shows 1,500,000 or so clones, roughly 96% of them seen only once. The sample was naive CD4+ T cells sorted from blood. Indicated subset: CD45RA+ positively selected. The clonotype was recovered from a man aged 25-45 years in good health. J is TRBJ2-7 and V is TRBV11-2; 8 positions match TRBD1. For the CDR3, the DNA is TGTGCCAGCAGCTTGGGACAGGCAAGCTACGAGCAGTACTTC. It encodes CASSLGQASYEQYF.